These T cell receptor beta chains were read from a single sample in a study of blood T cells in healthy people across ages. TCRdb analysed the 5' RACE reads with MiXCR anew, one entry per CDR3 protein. The table records 650,000 to 1,000,000 distinct CDR3 sequences, roughly 34% of them present only once. The sequencing sample was made of blood. Receptors originate from a man aged 18 to 30 in good health. Each CDR3 is given with its conserved first and last residue. D genes are given only for firm matches. Not all rows give a size; the values are once, few, many and, for expanded clones, a class.

TRBV20-1	TRBJ2-3	TRBD2	many	15	CSARDSSGGTDTQYF	TGCAGTGCTAGAGATAGTAGCGGGGGCACAGATACGCAGTATTTT
TRBV6-6	TRBJ1-1	NA	NA	16	CASSSGGTGRITEAFF	TGTGCCAGCAGTTCTGGCGGAACAGGGAGAATCACTGAAGCTTTCTTT
TRBV7-2	TRBJ2-5	NA	NA	16	CASSLSGDAVEETQYF	TGTGCCAGCAGCTTAAGTGGTGATGCGGTTGAAGAGACCCAGTACTTC
TRBV9	TRBJ1-1	NA	few	13	CASSAQGGTEAFF	TGTGCCAGCAGCGCGCAGGGTGGTACTGAAGCTTTCTTT
TRBV20-1	TRBJ1-1	NA	NA	11	CSATVYTEAFF	TGCAGTGCTACGGTCTACACTGAAGCTTTCTTT
TRBV4-2	TRBJ1-4	NA	NA	15	CASSYPGRTNEKLFF	TGTGCCAGCAGCTACCCGGGACGGACTAATGAAAAACTGTTTTTT
TRBV9	TRBJ2-3	TRBD1	many	12	CASSAGTGTQYF	TGTGCCAGCAGCGCGGGGACAGGGACGCAGTATTTT
TRBV29-1	TRBJ2-7	TRBD1	NA	12	CITQDRAYEQYF	TGCATCACCCAGGACAGGGCCTACGAGCAGTACTTC
TRBV25-1	TRBJ2-5	TRBD2	few	17	CATSEWAGGTVQETQYF	TGTGCCACCTCCGAATGGGCGGGGGGCACAGTTCAAGAGACCCAGTACTTC
TRBV29-1	TRBJ1-1	TRBD1	few	12	CSVTGGVAEAFF	TGCAGCGTTACAGGGGGAGTCGCTGAAGCTTTCTTT
TRBV11-2	TRBJ2-1	NA	NA	16	CASSSPGLGSYNEQFF	TGTGCCAGCAGCTCCCCAGGTTTAGGGTCCTACAATGAGCAGTTCTTC
TRBV12-3/TRBV12-4	TRBJ2-7	NA	few	13	CASTPRGIDEQYF	TGTGCCAGCACTCCTCGAGGTATTGACGAGCAGTACTTC
TRBV6-1	TRBJ1-1	NA	NA	14	CASSELQGMTEAFF	TGTGCCAGCAGTGAATTGCAGGGGATGACTGAAGCTTTCTTT
TRBV6-2/TRBV6-3	TRBJ2-2	NA	few	14	CASSHSESSGELFF	TGTGCCAGCAGTCACTCCGAGAGTTCCGGGGAGCTGTTTTTT
TRBV7-9	TRBJ2-1	NA	few	12	CASSLGEVEQFF	TGTGCCAGCAGCTTAGGGGAAGTCGAGCAGTTCTTC
TRBV20-1	TRBJ1-4	NA	NA	14	CSAPSPVGNEKLFF	TGCAGTGCCCCCTCTCCAGTCGGTAATGAAAAACTGTTTTTT
TRBV11-2	TRBJ2-7	TRBD2	NA	15	CASSPSGGVAYEQYF	TGTGCCAGCAGCCCTAGCGGGGGGGTGGCCTACGAGCAGTACTTC
TRBV2	TRBJ1-1	NA	few	12	CASGFDRIEAFF	TGTGCCAGTGGATTCGACCGTATTGAAGCTTTCTTT
TRBV5-1	TRBJ2-7	NA	NA	17	CASSSHWLTNYTYEQYF	TGCGCCAGCAGCTCCCACTGGCTGACGAATTACACCTACGAGCAGTACTTC
TRBV10-2	TRBJ2-3	NA	few	16	CASTPLGGPSTDTQYF	TGCGCCAGCACCCCCCTCGGGGGGCCCAGCACAGATACGCAGTATTTT
TRBV7-3	TRBJ2-2	NA	NA	16	CASSLNQGSLTGELFF	TGTGCCAGCAGCTTAAACCAGGGATCCCTAACCGGGGAGCTGTTTTTT
TRBV12-3/TRBV12-4	TRBJ1-3	NA	NA	12	CAASFSGNTIYF	TGTGCCGCCTCTTTCTCTGGAAACACCATATATTTT
TRBV7-9	TRBJ1-1	NA	NA	14	CASSPPGRSTEAFF	TGTGCCAGCAGCCCCCCAGGCAGGAGCACTGAAGCTTTCTTT
TRBV28	TRBJ1-2	NA	NA	14	CASSLDASYYGYTF	TGTGCCAGCAGTTTGGATGCCTCGTACTATGGCTACACCTTC